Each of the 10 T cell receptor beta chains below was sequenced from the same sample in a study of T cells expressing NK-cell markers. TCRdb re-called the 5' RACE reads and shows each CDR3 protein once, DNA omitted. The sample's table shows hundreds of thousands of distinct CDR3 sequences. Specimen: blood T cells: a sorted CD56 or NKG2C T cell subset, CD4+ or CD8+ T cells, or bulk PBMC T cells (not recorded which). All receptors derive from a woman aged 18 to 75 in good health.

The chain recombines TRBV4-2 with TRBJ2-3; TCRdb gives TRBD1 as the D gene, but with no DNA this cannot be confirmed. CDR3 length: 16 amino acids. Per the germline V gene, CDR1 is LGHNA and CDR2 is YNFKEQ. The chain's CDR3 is CASSLAQESHTDTQYF.

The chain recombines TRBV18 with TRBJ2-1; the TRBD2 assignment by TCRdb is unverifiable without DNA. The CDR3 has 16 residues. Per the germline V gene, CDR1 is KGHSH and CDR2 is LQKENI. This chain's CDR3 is CASSDPGLAGYNEQFF. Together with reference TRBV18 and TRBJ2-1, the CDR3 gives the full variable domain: NAGVMQNPRHLVRRRGQEARLRCSPMKGHSHVYWYRQLPEEGLKFMVYLQKENIIDESGMPKERFSAEFPKEGPSILRIQQVVRGDSAAYFCASSDPGLAGYNEQFFGPGTRLTVL.

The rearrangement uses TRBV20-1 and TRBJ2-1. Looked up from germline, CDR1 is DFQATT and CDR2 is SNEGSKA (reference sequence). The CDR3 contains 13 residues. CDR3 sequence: CSARVSEYNEQFF.

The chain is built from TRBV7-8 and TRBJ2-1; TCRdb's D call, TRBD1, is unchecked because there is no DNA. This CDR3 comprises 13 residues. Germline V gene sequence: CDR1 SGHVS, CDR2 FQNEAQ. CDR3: CASSLVGASEQFF.

The CDR3 loop reads CSAAQGGFSYEQYF. J is TRBJ2-7 and V is TRBV20-1; lacking DNA, the TRBD1 call made by TCRdb goes unchecked. This CDR3 is 14 amino acids long. In germline, CDR1 is DFQATT, CDR2 SNEGSKA (reference sequence).

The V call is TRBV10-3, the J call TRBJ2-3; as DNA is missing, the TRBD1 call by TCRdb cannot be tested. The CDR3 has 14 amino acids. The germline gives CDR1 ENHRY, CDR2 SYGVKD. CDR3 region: CAISVGQGTDTQYF.

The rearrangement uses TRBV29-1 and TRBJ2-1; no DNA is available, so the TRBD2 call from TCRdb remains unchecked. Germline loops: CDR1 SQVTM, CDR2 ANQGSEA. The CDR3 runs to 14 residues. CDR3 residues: CSVVSGGSYNEQFF.

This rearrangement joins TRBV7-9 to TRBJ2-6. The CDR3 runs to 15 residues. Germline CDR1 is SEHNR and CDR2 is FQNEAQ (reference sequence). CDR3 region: CASSLESSGANVLTF. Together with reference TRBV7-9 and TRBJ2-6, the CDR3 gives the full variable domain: DTGVSQNPRHKITKRGQNVTFRCDPISEHNRLYWYRQTLGQGPEFLTYFQNEAQLEKSRLLSDRFSAERPKGSFSTLEIQRTEQGDSAMYLCASSLESSGANVLTFGAGSRLTVL.

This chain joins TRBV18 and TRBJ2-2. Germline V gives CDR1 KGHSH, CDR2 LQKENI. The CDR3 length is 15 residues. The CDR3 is CASSTGTPSTGELFF.

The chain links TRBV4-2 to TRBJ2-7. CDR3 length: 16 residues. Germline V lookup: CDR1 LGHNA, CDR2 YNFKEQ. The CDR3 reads CASSQVRLQRYYEQYF.